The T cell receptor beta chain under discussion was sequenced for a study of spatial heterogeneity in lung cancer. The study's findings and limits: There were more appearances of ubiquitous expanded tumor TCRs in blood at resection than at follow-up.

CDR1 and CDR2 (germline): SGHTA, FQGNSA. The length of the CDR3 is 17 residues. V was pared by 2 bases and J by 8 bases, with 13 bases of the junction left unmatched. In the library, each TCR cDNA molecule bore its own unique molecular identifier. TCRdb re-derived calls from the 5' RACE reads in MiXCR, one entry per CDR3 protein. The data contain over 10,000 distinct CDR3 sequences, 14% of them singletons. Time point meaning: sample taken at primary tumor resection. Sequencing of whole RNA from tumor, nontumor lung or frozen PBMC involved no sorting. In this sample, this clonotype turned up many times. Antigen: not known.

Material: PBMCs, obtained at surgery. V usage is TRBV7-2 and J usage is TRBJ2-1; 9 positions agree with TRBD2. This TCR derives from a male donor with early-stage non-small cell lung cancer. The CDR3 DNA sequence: TGTGCCAGCAGCTTAATCAGCGGGGGGTTTGAGGGCGATGAGCAGTTCTTC. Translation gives CASSLISGGFEGDEQFF.